Listed here are 12 T cell receptor beta chains from one sample, sequenced in a study of T-cell memory formation after mild COVID-19. TCRdb called the 5' RACE reads again in MiXCR, with one record for every CDR3 protein. The table shows roughly 240,000 distinct CDR3 sequences, with 15% occurring only once. The sequenced sample consisted of PBMCs or a T cell subset sorted from them (not recorded which). The receptors originated from an adult woman who had mild COVID-19 (a few samples of this study predate the infection). Cell type and time point are not known.

The chain links TRBV7-2 to TRBJ1-2; D uncertain. Germline V gene sequence: CDR1 SGHTA, CDR2 FQGNSA. This CDR3 comprises 16 residues. Trimming stripped 0 bases from V and 2 bases from J, with 13 bases between. The CDR3, as DNA: TGTGCCAGCAGCTTAGCTGCAAAGCTAACGAACTATGGCTACACCTTC. It specifies CASSLAAKLTNYGYTF.

In this sample, this clonotype turned up a few times. The chain employs TRBV20-1 and TRBJ2-7; tentatively, D is TRBD1 (6 bases). Trimming cost V 6 bases and J 5 bases, with 17 bases left between them. Germline-derived CDR1 and CDR2 are DFQATT and SNEGSKA (reference sequence). There are 13 residues in the CDR3. Written as DNA, the CDR3 is TGCAGTGCCAGGGGCAGTCTTTGGGACGAGCAGTACTTC. Translated, it gives CSARGSLWDEQYF.

This clonotype was detected only a few times. The chain recombines TRBV5-1 with TRBJ2-1; D is undetermined. The CDR3 has 15 amino acids. V dropped 0 bases and J dropped 2 bases, with 9 bases sitting between them. The germline V gene has CDR1 SGHRS and CDR2 YFSETQ. The CDR3, as DNA: TGCGCCAGCAGCTTGGGGGGATATACCTACAATGAGCAGTTCTTC. Its protein product is CASSLGGYTYNEQFF.

The chain has TRBV5-1 and TRBJ1-2, with unresolved D. The V end was cut by 7 bases, the J end by 4 bases, with 11 bases between. Germline V gene lookup returns CDR1 SGHRS and CDR2 YFSETQ. The CDR3 loop spans 12 amino acids. CDR3 sequence reads: CASGKASYGYTF. The CDR3 nucleotides read TGCGCCAGCGGCAAGGCCTCCTATGGCTACACCTTC.

This chain connects TRBV5-1 to TRBJ2-3; D is ambiguous. The CDR3 sequence is 11 residues long. The germline V and J ends were trimmed by 2 bases and 8 bases, with 6 bases remaining between them. The germline gives CDR1 SGHRS, CDR2 YFSETQ. CDR3: CASSFSATQYF. The CDR3 nucleotides are TGCGCCAGCAGCTTTTCGGCTACGCAGTATTTT.

The V and J genes are TRBV11-1 and TRBJ2-7; 8 bases align to TRBD1. The CDR3 runs 13 residues. Trimming removed 7 bases from V and 2 bases from J; junction bases left unmatched: 4. Germline V gives CDR1 SGHAT, CDR2 FQDESV (reference sequence). The CDR3 loop is CASTGQAPYEQYF. The CDR3 region has the DNA TGTGCCAGCACGGGACAGGCCCCCTACGAGCAGTACTTC.

This clonotype has a handful of counts. The chain joins TRBV7-2 to TRBJ2-5; tentative D call: TRBD2 (5 bases). The V gene lost 1 base and the J gene lost 5 bases, with 11 bases spanning the gap. The CDR3 sequence is 14 residues long. Germline values: CDR1 SGHTA, CDR2 FQGNSA. The CDR3 DNA is TGTGCCAGCAGCTTAGGGGGAGTTGGTGAGACCCAGTACTTC. Its translation is CASSLGGVGETQYF.

The V gene is TRBV20-1, the J gene TRBJ2-5, with 9 bases that match TRBD2. V shed 0 bases, J shed 2 bases, and the junction held 7 bases outside the gene matches. The CDR3 length is 16 residues. Germline V CDR1 and CDR2: DFQATT, SNEGSKA (reference sequence). As DNA, the CDR3 is TGCAGTGCTAGAGATTTTGCGGGAGGGCGGCAAGAGACCCAGTACTTC. As protein: CSARDFAGGRQETQYF.

This clonotype was observed a few times. This rearrangement joins TRBV6-1 to TRBJ1-5; D gene ambiguous. Germline V gene sequence: CDR1 MNHNS, CDR2 SASEGT. V lost 3 bases to trimming and J lost 3 bases, with 9 bases between them. This CDR3 spans 14 amino acids. Here the CDR3 DNA reads TGTGCCAGCAGTGACGGACGGGACAATCAGCCCCAGCATTTT. This sequence encodes CASSDGRDNQPQHF.

This clonotype came up many times. This chain joins TRBV5-4 and TRBJ1-1, with 11 positions matching TRBD1. The V segment lost 4 bases and the J segment 3 bases; nucleotides outside the gene matches: 8. Looked up from germline, CDR1 is SGHNT and CDR2 is YYREEE (reference sequence). CDR3 length: 16 amino acids. CDR3 nucleotides: TGTGCCAGCAGCCCCGGACAGGGGGCTACCCACACTGAAGCTTTCTTT. It is translated as CASSPGQGATHTEAFF.

This clonotype has more than one count but fewer than ten. This sequence joins TRBV12-3 or TRBV12-4 and TRBJ2-7, with D possibly TRBD1 on 5 matching bases. The CDR3 runs 13 residues. V lost 4 bases, J lost 7 bases, and 14 bases lay in between. CDR3 protein: CASSSGYPGEQYF. The CDR3 DNA reads TGTGCCAGCAGTTCCGGGTACCCAGGGGAGCAGTACTTC.

The CDR3 region is CASSYSMRPNTEAFF. The CDR3 DNA sequence: TGTGCCAGCAGTTACTCGATGCGCCCGAACACTGAAGCTTTCTTT. The chain couples TRBV6-6 to TRBJ1-1, with unresolved D. Germline CDR1 reads MNHNY; CDR2 reads SVGAGI (reference sequence). CDR3 length equals 15 residues. Trimming stripped 0 bases from V and 1 base from J, with 9 bases between.